The T cell receptor (beta chain) under discussion was sequenced for a study of blood T cell repertoires in COVID-19. Study details: Material from acute and convalescent COVID-19 was sourced from the United States, Italy and Spain.

Original data processing: Reference gene primer amplification gave nucleated cell count estimates. Clones were sequenced by immunoSEQ multiplex PCR, and TCRdb holds only the in-frame ones, with some missing. V and J calls and clone size are copied from that table; D and trimming were computed from the DNA. The sample has about 85,000 clones; about 90% are singletons. This clone was found a few times. Sequencing input: peripheral blood. The sequence came from a woman older than 75 with active or convalescent COVID-19.

CDR3 sequence reads: CASSLDLQEKLFF. CDR3 DNA sequence: TGTGCCAGCAGCTTAGATTTACAGGAAAAACTGTTTTTT. This chain uses TRBV7-2 with TRBJ1-4; D ambiguous. The V gene lost 1 base and the J gene lost 8 bases, with 8 bases spanning the gap. The CDR3 is made up of 13 amino acids. CDR1 and CDR2 (germline): SGHTA, FQGNSA.